This TCR beta chain comes out of a study of blood T cell repertoires in COVID-19. This CDR3 is built from 12 residues. Trimming stripped 3 bases from V and 4 bases from J, with 7 bases between. Germline V gene sequence: CDR1 DFQATT, CDR2 SNEGSKA (reference sequence). Data came from immunoSEQ multiplex PCR; TCRdb stores just in-frame clones and leaves some out. The repertoire consists of 200,000 or so clones, with 80% to 85% occurring once and the leading ten covering roughly a tenth. One Seattle source followed patients from active infection through their disease course. The sample comprised peripheral blood. This TCR was sampled from a woman of 80 years or more with COVID-19, enrolled during active disease. The V and J genes are TRBV20-1 and TRBJ2-1; D may be TRBD1 (5 bases). CDR3 sequence (DNA): TGCAGTGCTAGTAAGGGGTACAATGAGCAGTTCTTC. It specifies CSASKGYNEQFF.